The rows below give T cell receptor beta chains drawn from one sample of a study of CD8 T cells in Susac syndrome. TCRdb passed the immunoSEQ multiplex PCR reads through MiXCR, listing each CDR3 protein once. The sample consists of under 200,000 distinct CDR3 sequences, about 94% of them appearing once. The material sequenced was CD4+ T cells from PBMCs. The receptors come from a human donor in good health. The CDR3 runs from the conserved cysteine through the conserved F or W. A D gene is named only where the DNA matches it firmly.

.	TRBV18	TRBJ2-1	TGTGCCAGCTCACCACGGACGGACAATGAGCAGTTCTTC	CASSPRTDNEQFF
.	TRBV2	TRBJ2-7	TGTGCCAGCAGTGAAGGCCTAGCCCCCTACGAGCAGTACTTC	CASSEGLAPYEQYF
.	TRBV29-1	TRBJ1-1	TGCAGCGCCTCCAGGGGCGTGAACACTGAAGCTTTCTTT	CSASRGVNTEAFF
.	TRBV2	TRBJ1-2	TGTGCCAGCAGTGAACCGGATGGCTACACCTTC	CASSEPDGYTF
TRBD2	TRBV19	TRBJ2-1	TGTGCCAGTAGTAGCGGGGGGATGTCCTACAATGAGCAGTTCTTC	CASSSGGMSYNEQFF
TRBD1	TRBV12-3/TRBV12-4	TRBJ1-1	TGTGCCAGCAGTTCCTCGAGACAGGGAAGGGAAGCTTTCTTT	CASSSSRQGREAFF
.	TRBV7-9	TRBJ2-1	TGTGCCAGCAGCCACCTGACTAGTGGGGGGAATGAGCAGTTCTTC	CASSHLTSGGNEQFF
TRBD1	TRBV30	TRBJ1-5	TGTGCCTGGAGTAACAGGGGGGGCAATCAGCCCCAGCATTTT	CAWSNRGGNQPQHF
.	TRBV27	TRBJ2-7	TGTGCCAGCAGTTTAAGGGACACCTACGAGCAGTACTTC	CASSLRDTYEQYF
TRBD2	TRBV7-2	TRBJ2-3	TGTGCCAGCAGTTCCCTAGCGGGGGGTCGACCGCAGTATTTT	CASSSLAGGRPQYF
.	TRBV12-3/TRBV12-4	TRBJ2-1	TGTGCCAGCAGCCTCCTACAGGCCAGCCAGGGCAGCTCCTACAATGAGCAGTTCTTC	CASSLLQASQGSSYNEQFF
.	TRBV3-1	TRBJ2-1	TGTGCCAGCAGCCAAGGGTCTGTCTCCTACAATGAGCAGTTCTTC	CASSQGSVSYNEQFF
.	TRBV30	TRBJ1-6	TGTGCCTGGAGTGTAGCAGGAAATAGCTATAATTCACCCCTCCACTTT	CAWSVAGNSYNSPLHF
TRBD1	TRBV6-1	TRBJ1-6	TGTGCCAGCAGCGCCATCCGGGACAGGGCTTCACCCCTCCACTTT	CASSAIRDRASPLHF
TRBD1	TRBV5-1	TRBJ1-2	TGCGCCAGCAGCTTGACAGGGGGCACTGGCTATGGCTACACCTTC	CASSLTGGTGYGYTF
.	TRBV9	TRBJ1-2	TGTGCCAGCAGCTTGAGGGCCGGGACGTGGGGCACGGACTATGGCTACACCTTC	CASSLRAGTWGTDYGYTF